A single sample is the source of the 13 T cell receptor beta chains below, sequenced in a study of cytomegalovirus exposure and HLA in healthy donors. Primers for the PCR totalled 60 Vbeta and 13 Jbeta. Some clones are missing from TCRdb's copy, which holds only in-frame ones; the method was immunoSEQ multiplex PCR. The sample contains under 150,000 clones, approximately 80% of which appear only once. Sequenced: PBMCs. The receptors here all came from a girl aged 2-9 years in good health and CMV-seronegative.

The J gene is TRBJ1-1, the V gene TRBV29-1; D is undetermined. V lost 7 bases and J 5 bases, leaving 14 bases between the germline ends. Germline V gene data show CDR1 as SQVTM and CDR2 as ANQGSEA. This CDR3 region has 12 residues. In nucleotides, the CDR3 is TGCAGCGGTGGGAGGGAACGGACTGAAGCTTTCTTT. It specifies CSGGRERTEAFF.

The chain links TRBV19 to TRBJ1-2; D is possibly TRBD1 (6 bases). V was clipped by 3 bases and J by 2 bases, with 10 bases between them. This CDR3 spans 14 amino acids. CDR1 and CDR2 (germline): LNHDA, SQIVND (reference sequence). CDR3 sequence reads: CASSMRTENYGYTF. The CDR3 DNA sequence: TGTGCCAGTAGTATGCGGACAGAGAACTATGGCTACACCTTC.

A single count supports this clone. J is TRBJ1-5 and V is TRBV18, with 11 bases lining up with TRBD1. V was pared by 6 bases and J by 5 bases, with 6 bases of the junction left unmatched. The CDR3 length is 15 residues. Germline V gene lookup returns CDR1 KGHSH and CDR2 LQKENI. CDR3 amino acids: CASSPGTGGDQPQHF. DNA for the CDR3: TGTGCCAGCTCCCCTGGGACAGGGGGAGATCAGCCCCAGCATTTT.

V and J are TRBV19 and TRBJ1-1; D perhaps matches TRBD1 (6 bases). This CDR3 has 14 residues. V was pared by 5 bases and J by 1 base, with 11 bases between. Germline CDR1 LNHDA, CDR2 SQIVND (reference sequence). The CDR3 DNA sequence: TGTGCCAGTAGTCCGGGACAAAAGAACACTGAAGCTTTCTTT. Its translation: CASSPGQKNTEAFF.

For the CDR3, the DNA is TGTGCCAGCAGCGTAGGGGAGGGACAGGTCATGAACACTGAAGCTTTCTTT. Its protein product is CASSVGEGQVMNTEAFF. The V call is TRBV9, the J call TRBJ1-1, with 8 bases that match TRBD1. V was pared by 0 bases and J by 0 bases, with 7 bases of the junction left unmatched. Germline loops: CDR1 SGDLS, CDR2 YYNGEE. This CDR3 spans 17 amino acids.

The chain has TRBV30 and TRBJ2-1; 9 positions agree with TRBD2. Germline assignment: CDR1 GTSNPN and CDR2 SVGIG (reference sequence). After removal of 3 bases from V and 9 bases from J, the junction contained 6 bases not matched to a gene. The length of the CDR3 is 13 residues. CDR3 coding DNA: TGTGCCTGGAGCGGCGGGGGGGCGGGTGAGCAGTTCTTC. Translating it yields CAWSGGGAGEQFF.

The chain links TRBV4-2 to TRBJ1-1; D is possibly TRBD1 (6 bases). Deletions cut 4 bases from V and 3 bases from J, with 12 bases between. Per germline, CDR1 LGHNA and CDR2 YNFKEQ. This CDR3 is built from 14 residues. The CDR3 DNA reads TGTGCCAGCAGCCTTACAGGGTCCTACACTGAAGCTTTCTTT. This codes for CASSLTGSYTEAFF.

This clone appeared once. V is TRBV9 and J is TRBJ2-2; 7 nucleotides agree with TRBD2. Looked up from germline, CDR1 is SGDLS and CDR2 is YYNGEE. This CDR3 has 16 amino acids. The ends lost 0 bases at V and 3 bases at J; junction bases unmatched: 5. As DNA, the CDR3 is TGTGCCAGCAGCGTAGGAAGTCTAGCGGACACCGGGGAGCTGTTTTTT. Translating it yields CASSVGSLADTGELFF.

This clone came up a few times. J is TRBJ2-5 and V is TRBV6-5, with 7 bases identical to TRBD1. CDR1 and CDR2 (germline): MNHEY, SVGAGI. J lost 1 base, V lost 6 bases, and 8 bases had no gene match. This CDR3 region has 15 residues. CDR3 amino acids: CASSSPRTGQETQYF. For the CDR3, the DNA is TGTGCCAGCAGCTCCCCTCGGACAGGCCAAGAGACCCAGTACTTC.

The V gene is TRBV10-1, the J gene TRBJ2-3, with D maybe TRBD2 (5 bases). The V end lost 0 bases, the J end lost 4 bases, and 8 bases lay between the germline ends. The CDR3 has 14 amino acids. Germline CDR1 WNHNN, CDR2 SYGVQD (reference sequence). This CDR3 is CASSESGSADTQYF. The CDR3 region has the DNA TGCGCCAGCAGTGAGTCGGGGAGCGCAGATACGCAGTATTTT.

J is TRBJ2-5 and V is TRBV5-6; D is possibly TRBD2 (6 bases). The germline V gene has CDR1 SGHDT and CDR2 YYEEEE. V shed 2 bases and J shed 5 bases, with 13 bases lying between them. This CDR3 region has 14 residues. The DNA for the CDR3 is TGTGCCAGCAGCTTAGGTACCCGGGAGGAGACCCAGTACTTC. Its translation: CASSLGTREETQYF.

This chain connects TRBV28 to TRBJ2-7; 9 bases align to TRBD2. The CDR3 loop spans 13 amino acids. The J segment lost 3 bases and the V segment lost 6 bases, leaving 3 bases of the junction unmatched. Germline-derived CDR1 and CDR2 are MDHEN and SYDVKM. CDR3 sequence: CASRLAGNYEQYF. The CDR3 DNA follows: TGTGCCAGCAGGCTAGCGGGGAACTACGAGCAGTACTTC.

This clone has only one observation. The J gene is TRBJ1-2, the V gene TRBV30, with D perhaps matching TRBD1 (6 bases). V was clipped by 7 bases and J by 7 bases, with 16 bases between them. Germline V gene sequence: CDR1 GTSNPN, CDR2 SVGIG (reference sequence). This CDR3 spans 12 amino acids. The CDR3 sequence: CASEETGLGYTF. Here the CDR3 DNA reads TGTGCCTCCGAAGAAACAGGGCTTGGCTACACCTTC.